This T cell receptor beta chain was sequenced during a study of beta chain features in type 1 diabetes. Study-level results: cDNA sequencing could over-represent cells with high TCR expression. People with Type 1 diabetes carried modestly yet significantly shorter TCRB CDR3s in all four CD4+ subsets.

Reverse transcription of all isolated RNA meant that expressed TCRB transcripts were sequenced. Clones were sequenced by immunoSEQ multiplex PCR, and TCRdb holds only the in-frame ones, with some missing. The table records approximately 380,000 clones, approximately 15% of them present only once. This clone has just a few counts. Its matching antigen is unknown. The CDR3 consists of 17 residues. CDR1 is SGHNT and CDR2 is YYREEE in the germline V gene (reference sequence). With 0 bases removed from V and 0 bases from J, the gap between germline ends came to 13 bases. The chain recombines TRBV5-4 with TRBJ2-1, with D possibly matching TRBD1 (5 bases). The sequence was collected from a woman between 18 and 29 years old in good health. Sequences were obtained from naive CD4+ T cells from blood. The CDR3 here is CASSLGPQGSSYNEQFF. CDR3 sequence (DNA): TGTGCCAGCAGCTTGGGCCCCCAGGGTAGCTCCTACAATGAGCAGTTCTTC.